The rows below give T cell receptor beta chains drawn from one sample of a study of blood T cells in healthy people across ages. One entry per CDR3 protein, called by TCRdb with MiXCR from the 5' RACE reads. The sample records 2 million or so distinct CDR3 sequences, about 50% being singletons. Sequences were obtained from blood. These receptors came from a woman between 40 and 50 years old in good health. Each CDR3 is given without its conserved first and last residue.

J	V	CDR3
TRBJ2-5	TRBV6-6	ASREVAGKETQY
TRBJ1-1	TRBV9	ASSAFANTEAF
TRBJ2-5	TRBV27	ASSSGLAGGPWETQY
TRBJ1-1	TRBV4-2	ASSQGGDRTEAF
TRBJ2-5	TRBV20-1	SAQQVAGAQY
TRBJ1-6	TRBV6-5	ASSYLGYNSPLH
TRBJ1-2	TRBV6-5	ASSYSRWETTNYGYT
TRBJ1-6	TRBV6-5	ATRTGLGSHSPLH
TRBJ1-1	TRBV12-3/TRBV12-4	ASTYRREMNTEAF
TRBJ1-5	TRBV6-2/TRBV6-3	ASSREGVQPQH